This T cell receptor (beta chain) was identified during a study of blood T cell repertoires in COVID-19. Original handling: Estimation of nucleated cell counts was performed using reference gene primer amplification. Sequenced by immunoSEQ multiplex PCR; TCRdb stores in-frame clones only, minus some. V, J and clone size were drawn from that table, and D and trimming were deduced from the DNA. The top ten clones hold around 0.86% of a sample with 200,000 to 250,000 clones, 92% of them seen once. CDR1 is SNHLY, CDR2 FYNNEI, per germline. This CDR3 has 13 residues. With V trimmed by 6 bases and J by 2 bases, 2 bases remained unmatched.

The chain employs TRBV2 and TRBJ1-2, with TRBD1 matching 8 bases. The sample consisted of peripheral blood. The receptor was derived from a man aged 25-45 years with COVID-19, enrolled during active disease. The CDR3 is CASRDRANYGYTF. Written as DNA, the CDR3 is TGTGCCAGCAGGGACAGGGCAAACTATGGCTACACCTTC.